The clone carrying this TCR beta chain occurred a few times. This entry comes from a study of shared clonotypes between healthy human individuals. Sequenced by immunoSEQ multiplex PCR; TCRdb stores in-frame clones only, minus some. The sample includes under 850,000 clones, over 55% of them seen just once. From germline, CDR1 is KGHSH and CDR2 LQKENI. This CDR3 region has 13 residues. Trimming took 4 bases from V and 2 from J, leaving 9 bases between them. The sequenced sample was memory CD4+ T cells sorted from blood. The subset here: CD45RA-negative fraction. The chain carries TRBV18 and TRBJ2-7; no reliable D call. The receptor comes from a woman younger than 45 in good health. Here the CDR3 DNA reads TGTGCCAGCTCACAGGGAAGGGCCTACGAGCAGTACTTC. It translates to CASSQGRAYEQYF.